The 27 T cell receptor beta chains below all came from one sample that was sequenced in a study of siplizumab effects on memory and regulatory T cells. The table came from immunoSEQ multiplex PCR; TCRdb's copy has only in-frame clones and leaves some out. Here the sample spans approximately 92,000 clones, roughly 94% being singletons. The specimen was non-Treg CD4+ T cells sorted from blood. The receptors come from a human donor in good health.

This sequence joins TRBV4-1 and TRBJ1-4; D possibly corresponds to TRBD1 (5 bases). The V end lost 5 bases, the J end lost 7 bases, and 11 bases lay between the germline ends. There are 13 residues in the CDR3. Germline lookup yields CDR1 MGHRA and CDR2 YSYEKL. In DNA, the CDR3 is TGCGCCAGCAGCGCGGACATCCTTGAAAAACTGTTTTTT. Translating it yields CASSADILEKLFF.

The V call is TRBV5-4, the J call TRBJ2-7, with D possibly matching TRBD2 (6 bases). The germline V and J ends were trimmed by 4 bases and 6 bases, with 20 bases remaining between them. Germline V CDR1 and CDR2: SGHNT, YYREEE (reference sequence). The CDR3 has 15 amino acids. CDR3 sequence reads: CASSRGGESAFEQYF. In DNA form, the CDR3 reads TGTGCCAGCAGCAGAGGAGGGGAGTCAGCCTTCGAGCAGTACTTC.

The chain couples TRBV27 to TRBJ2-3, with 13 bases matching TRBD2. Unmatched junction bases numbered 11, after V lost 0 bases and J lost 2 bases. The CDR3 extends over 20 amino acids. CDR1 and CDR2 (germline): MNHEY, SMNVEV (reference sequence). CDR3 in DNA: TGTGCCAGCAGTTTATCCGTCTGGACAGGACTAGCGGGAGCCACAGATACGCAGTATTTT. Its translation: CASSLSVWTGLAGATDTQYF.

V is TRBV5-8 and J is TRBJ1-2; a weak D match, TRBD1 (5 bases). The germline CDR1 and CDR2 sequences are SGHTS and YDEGEE. V gave up 5 bases and J gave up 0 bases, with 14 bases separating them. The CDR3 covers 15 residues. Here the CDR3 DNA reads TGTGCCAGCAGTCACACAGGTCGAGCTAACTATGGCTACACCTTC. Protein sequence: CASSHTGRANYGYTF. Supplemented by reference TRBV5-8 and TRBJ1-2, the full variable domain reads EAGVTQSPTHLIKTRGQQATLRCSPISGHTSVYWYQQALGLGLQFLLWYDEGEERNRGNFPPRFSGRQFPNYSSELNVNALELEDSALYLCASSHTGRANYGYTFGSGTRLTVV.

J is TRBJ2-7 and V is TRBV28; 7 positions match TRBD1. The CDR3 is 14 residues long. The junction had 10 bases not matched to a gene; V was cut back by 6 bases and J by 5 bases. Germline V gene data show CDR1 as MDHEN and CDR2 as SYDVKM. CDR3 DNA sequence: TGTGCCAGCAGCCTCCTGACAGGGTCGCACGAGCAGTACTTC. This translates into CASSLLTGSHEQYF. Full variable domain (outside the CDR3, taken from reference TRBV28 and TRBJ2-7): DVKVTQSSRYLVKRTGEKVFLECVQDMDHENMFWYRQDPGLGLRLIYFSYDVKMKEKGDIPEGYSVSREKKERFSLILESASTNQTSMYLCASSLLTGSHEQYFGPGTRLTVT.

A note on this clone: The conserved phenylalanine or tryptophan is not found at the CDR3 terminus, so this likely reflects a read error. Because the CDR3's place on the DNA is in doubt, the DNA is left out and the CDR3 is given as listed by TCRdb. The chain employs TRBV28 and TRBJ1-4; the table gives TRBD1 as D, unverified against the DNA. The germline V gene has CDR1 MDHEN and CDR2 SYDVKM. The CDR3 has 14 residues if both end residues are counted. The CDR3 spells CASSPRTGFEGFFR.

To note about this clone: At the DNA level, this CDR3 is encoded by other sequences in the same sample as well. The rearrangement uses TRBV9 and TRBJ1-1; D not resolved. Looked up from germline, CDR1 is SGDLS and CDR2 is YYNGEE. The V end was cut by 0 bases, the J end by 0 bases, with 3 bases between. CDR3 length: 13 residues. The CDR3 sequence: CASSVDLNTEAFF. CDR3 nucleotide sequence: TGTGCCAGCAGCGTAGACCTGAACACTGAAGCTTTCTTT.

This chain joins TRBV27 and TRBJ2-7; 7 bases agree with TRBD1. The CDR3 runs to 15 residues. From germline, CDR1 is MNHEY and CDR2 SMNVEV (reference sequence). V trimming: 5 bases; J trimming: 3 bases; junction bases outside the gene matches: 10. The CDR3 DNA follows: TGTGCCAGCAGTCGACCGACAGGGACCAGCTACGAGCAGTACTTC. Protein product: CASSRPTGTSYEQYF.

The chain links TRBV28 to TRBJ1-3, with 9 bases that match TRBD1. Germline V gene data show CDR1 as MDHEN and CDR2 as SYDVKM. This CDR3 spans 15 amino acids. After removal of 2 bases from V and 3 bases from J, the junction contained 2 bases not matched to a gene. This CDR3 is CASSLTGGIGNTIYF. The CDR3 nucleotides read TGTGCCAGCAGTTTAACAGGGGGCATTGGAAACACCATATATTTT.

The chain joins TRBV5-6 to TRBJ2-1, with D perhaps matching TRBD1 or TRBD2 (5 bases each). Germline V CDR1 and CDR2: SGHDT, YYEEEE. CDR3 size: 14 residues. V was trimmed by 4 bases and J by 2 bases, leaving 10 bases between them. The CDR3 sequence is CASSGGGAYNEQFF. The CDR3 nucleotides read TGTGCCAGCAGCGGGGGTGGAGCCTACAATGAGCAGTTCTTC. The full variable domain, with the rest looked up from reference TRBV5-6 and TRBJ2-1, is DAGVTQSPTHLIKTRGQQVTLRCSPKSGHDTVSWYQQALGQGPQFIFQYYEEEERQRGNFPDRFSGHQFPNYSSELNVNALLLGDSALYLCASSGGGAYNEQFFGPGTRLTVL.

J is TRBJ2-1 and V is TRBV7-3; 7 bases map to TRBD2. The length of the CDR3 is 14 residues. V shed 4 bases and J 7 bases; nucleotides not matched to a gene: 7. From germline, CDR1 is SGHTA and CDR2 FQGTGA. The CDR3 DNA reads as TGTGCCAGCAGCTCACCCACTAGCGCTAATGAGCAGTTCTTC. This gives the protein CASSSPTSANEQFF. The variable domain in full, with the rest retrieved from reference TRBV7-3 and TRBJ2-1, is GAGVSQTPSNKVTEKGKYVELRCDPISGHTALYWYRQSLGQGPEFLIYFQGTGAADDSGLPNDRFFAVRPEGSVSTLKIQRTERGDSAVYLCASSSPTSANEQFFGPGTRLTVL.

For this clone: The sample carries other DNA sequences with the same CDR3. The chain has TRBV30 and TRBJ1-5; tentatively, D is TRBD1 (5 bases). Germline V CDR1 and CDR2: GTSNPN, SVGIG (reference sequence). V lost 3 bases to trimming and J lost 7 bases, with 13 bases between them. The CDR3 is 13 amino acids. The CDR3 loop is CAWRGGRDQPQHF. The CDR3, as DNA: TGTGCCTGGAGGGGGGGGAGGGACCAGCCCCAGCATTTT.

The chain combines TRBV9 with TRBJ1-1; D is unclear. The germline gives CDR1 SGDLS, CDR2 YYNGEE. V dropped 4 bases and J dropped 0 bases, with 7 bases sitting between them. CDR3 length: 13 amino acids. The CDR3 region is CASSPTLNTEAFF. CDR3 DNA: TGTGCCAGCAGCCCCACACTGAACACTGAAGCTTTCTTT.

The rearrangement joins TRBV15 to TRBJ1-1, with unresolved D. The V end lost 3 bases, the J end lost 3 bases, and 8 bases lay between the germline ends. This CDR3 is 13 amino acids long. Germline lookup yields CDR1 LNHNV and CDR2 YYDKDF (reference sequence). The CDR3 DNA sequence: TGTGCCACCAGCAGGACGGTAGACACTGAAGCTTTCTTT. Translated: CATSRTVDTEAFF.

The V and J genes are TRBV5-1 and TRBJ1-4; D gene uncertain. The germline V gene encodes CDR1 SGHRS and CDR2 YFSETQ. The CDR3 is 13 residues long. V shed 1 base and J shed 0 bases, with 1 base lying between them. The CDR3 loop reads CASSLSTNEKLFF. DNA for the CDR3: TGCGCCAGCAGCTTGTCAACTAATGAAAAACTGTTTTTT.

J is TRBJ2-1 and V is TRBV5-4; a possible D gene is TRBD2 (6 bases). This CDR3 is 15 amino acids long. The germline CDR1 and CDR2 sequences are SGHNT and YYREEE (reference sequence). Trimming removed 3 bases at V and 6 bases at J, with 16 bases between. CDR3 coding DNA: TGTGCCAGCAGCTCACGGGGGAATTTTTTCAATGAGCAGTTCTTC. As protein: CASSSRGNFFNEQFF.

The rearrangement uses TRBV10-3 and TRBJ1-2, with 10 nucleotides matching TRBD1. The CDR3 is 15 residues long. The trim removed 7 bases at V and 4 bases at J, leaving 9 bases unmatched. Germline CDR1 reads ENHRY; CDR2 reads SYGVKD. The CDR3 DNA is TGTGCCATCACCCGAGAGGGACAGGGGTTCTATGGCTACACCTTC. Translation: CAITREGQGFYGYTF.

This chain links TRBV18 with TRBJ2-1; TRBD2 is a possible D gene (5 bases). Trimming removed 6 bases at V and 6 bases at J, with 12 bases between. The germline CDR1 and CDR2 sequences are KGHSH and LQKENI. This CDR3 has 13 residues. CDR3 bases: TGTGCCAGCTCGCGCGGGCTAGCCAATGAGCAGTTCTTC. Its protein product is CASSRGLANEQFF.

The chain joins TRBV9 to TRBJ1-4; a weak D match, TRBD1 (6 bases). The V and J ends lost 7 bases and 10 bases respectively, with 20 bases between them. CDR3 size: 14 residues. Germline V gene data show CDR1 as SGDLS and CDR2 as YYNGEE. CDR3 loop: CASGSTGSFGKLFF. The CDR3 nucleotides are TGTGCCAGCGGATCGACAGGTTCGTTCGGAAAACTGTTTTTT. The variable domain in full, with the rest retrieved from reference TRBV9 and TRBJ1-4, is DSGVTQTPKHLITATGQRVTLRCSPRSGDLSVYWYQQSLDQGLQFLIQYYNGEERAKGNILERFSAQQFPDLHSELNLSSLELGDSALYFCASGSTGSFGKLFFGSGTQLSVL.

The chain couples TRBV5-1 to TRBJ2-3; D is possibly TRBD2 (6 bases). This CDR3 contains 14 residues. Germline assignment: CDR1 SGHRS and CDR2 YFSETQ. V dropped 7 bases and J dropped 4 bases, with 16 bases sitting between them. This CDR3 reads CASQNSGGADTQYF. The CDR3 nucleotides read TGCGCCAGCCAGAATTCTGGCGGGGCAGATACGCAGTATTTT.

This chain joins TRBV25-1 and TRBJ2-2; maybe TRBD2 (6 bases). The CDR3 contains 13 residues. V was pared by 6 bases and J by 9 bases, with 14 bases between. The germline V gene encodes CDR1 MGHDK and CDR2 SYGVNS. CDR3 sequence: CASSQNRGRELFF. CDR3 DNA: TGTGCCAGCAGCCAAAATCGGGGGAGGGAGCTGTTTTTT.

The chain links TRBV27 to TRBJ2-1, with D perhaps matching TRBD1 or TRBD2 (5 bases each). Trimming removed 6 bases from V and 7 bases from J, with 19 bases in between. Germline CDR1 MNHEY, CDR2 SMNVEV (reference sequence). The CDR3 length is 15 residues. The CDR3 here is CASRPPADTWNEQFF. The CDR3 region has the DNA TGTGCCAGCAGACCACCAGCGGACACCTGGAATGAGCAGTTCTTC.

The V gene is TRBV2, the J gene TRBJ1-5; D call uncertain. Trimming cost V 8 bases and J 2 bases, with 16 bases left between them. In germline, CDR1 is SNHLY, CDR2 FYNNEI. The CDR3 is made up of 15 amino acids. CDR3 coding DNA: TGTGCCAGCTTACGGGAAAAGTATGGCAATCAGCCCCAGCATTTT. This encodes CASLREKYGNQPQHF.

This sequence joins TRBV4-2 and TRBJ2-7, with 8 bases fitting TRBD1. Germline-derived CDR1 and CDR2 are LGHNA and YNFKEQ. Losses at the gene ends were 4 bases for V and 4 bases for J; bases not matched to a gene: 6. The CDR3 covers 14 residues. CDR3 protein: CASSPAGGGYEQYF. DNA of the CDR3: TGTGCCAGCAGCCCGGCAGGGGGCGGTTACGAGCAGTACTTC.

The chain is built from TRBV29-1 and TRBJ2-1; D may be TRBD2 (6 bases). Germline V gene sequence: CDR1 SQVTM, CDR2 ANQGSEA. V lost 8 bases and J 4 bases, leaving 18 bases between the germline ends. The CDR3 extends over 14 amino acids. The CDR3 region has the DNA TGCAGCTCAAGCGGGCCCTCGTCGTACAATGAGCAGTTCTTC. Translating it yields CSSSGPSSYNEQFF.

The chain employs TRBV14 and TRBJ1-1, with D perhaps TRBD1 (6 bases). The CDR3 runs to 14 residues. Trimming pared 2 bases from V and 4 bases from J, leaving 11 bases between. The germline gives CDR1 SGHDN, CDR2 FVKESK. CDR3 protein: CASSQRRGGTEAFF. For the CDR3, the DNA is TGTGCCAGCAGCCAAAGGAGGGGGGGCACTGAAGCTTTCTTT.

This chain connects TRBV4-1 to TRBJ1-4, with D unclear. The CDR3 runs to 17 residues. Germline loops: CDR1 MGHRA, CDR2 YSYEKL. Trimming left V 0 bases short and J 0 bases short, with 11 bases between. The CDR3 region is CASSQDHGTATNEKLFF. CDR3 sequence (DNA): TGCGCCAGCAGCCAAGATCATGGAACGGCAACTAATGAAAAACTGTTTTTT.